The clone carrying this T cell receptor (beta chain) has a single count. These data come from a study of blood T cell repertoires in COVID-19. Study information: Acute-phase and convalescent COVID-19 samples originated in the United States, Italy and Spain. PBMCs, B-cell-depleted T cells, or T cells provided the cDNA or gDNA that made up the material.

Original analysis: From reference gene primer amplification, estimates of nucleated cell counts were derived. Method: immunoSEQ multiplex PCR; TCRdb's copy keeps in-frame clones and lacks some. V and J calls and clone size follow that table, whereas D and trimming were derived from the DNA. This repertoire shows more than 200,000 clones, 88% found once; its top ten account for around 1.6%. V lost 8 bases, J lost 4 bases, and 17 bases lay in between. The germline CDR1 and CDR2 sequences are LGHDT and YNNKEL (reference sequence). The CDR3 contains 15 residues. The chain combines TRBV3-1 (or the pseudogene TRBV3-2) with TRBJ2-2; D possibly corresponds to TRBD1 (6 bases). The sequence was obtained from an older man with acute or convalescent COVID-19. Sequencing was performed on peripheral blood. CDR3 sequence (DNA): TGTGCCAGCGGCTTAAGGGACACTACCACCGGGGAGCTGTTTTTT. Amino acids: CASGLRDTTTGELFF.